This T cell receptor beta chain was captured by sequencing in a study of post-analysis software for immune sequencing data. Study as a whole: Progressive-relapsing, secondary progressive and relapsing-remitting multiple sclerosis were among the disease courses included.

The TCR beta cDNA libraries carried unique molecular identifiers. The yield from around 1 to 10 million T cells was 500,000 or so cDNA molecules in total. A single record per CDR3 protein comes from TCRdb applying MiXCR to the PCR reads. Of hundreds of thousands of distinct CDR3 sequences in the sample, about 53% were seen once. Study-wide results and caveats: Analysis by F measure revealed that same-batch samples clustered strongly together. A few TRBV segments (TRBV5-6, TRBV5-1 and TRBV20-1 among them) occurred more frequently in patients than in controls. Compared against controls, patients with multiple sclerosis displayed significantly lower normalized Chao1 diversity.

Concerning this clonotype: The antigen is not known.

V trimming: 4 bases; J trimming: 3 bases; junction bases outside the gene matches: 3. The CDR3 runs 13 residues. Germline CDR1 reads DFQATT; CDR2 reads SNEGSKA (reference sequence). The chain combines TRBV20-1 with TRBJ1-5, with 7 bases matching TRBD1. This TCR was recovered from a girl between 5 and 17 years old with multiple sclerosis. The source material was blood. CDR3 protein: CSATTGVNQPQHF. The CDR3, as DNA: TGCAGTGCTACTACAGGGGTCAATCAGCCCCAGCATTTT.